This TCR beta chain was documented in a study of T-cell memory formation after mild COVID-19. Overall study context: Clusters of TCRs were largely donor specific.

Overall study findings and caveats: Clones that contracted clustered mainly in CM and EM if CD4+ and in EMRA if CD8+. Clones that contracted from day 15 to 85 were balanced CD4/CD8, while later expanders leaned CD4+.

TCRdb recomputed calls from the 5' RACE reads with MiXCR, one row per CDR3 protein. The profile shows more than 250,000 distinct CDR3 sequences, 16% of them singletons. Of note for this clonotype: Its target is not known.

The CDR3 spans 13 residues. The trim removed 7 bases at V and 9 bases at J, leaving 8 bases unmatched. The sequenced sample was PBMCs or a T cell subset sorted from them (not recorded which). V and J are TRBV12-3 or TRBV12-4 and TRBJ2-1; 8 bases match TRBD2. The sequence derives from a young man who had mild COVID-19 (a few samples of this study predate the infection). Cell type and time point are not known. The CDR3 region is CASTSGGRSEQFF. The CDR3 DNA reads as TGTGCCAGCACCTCGGGGGGGCGGAGTGAGCAGTTCTTC.